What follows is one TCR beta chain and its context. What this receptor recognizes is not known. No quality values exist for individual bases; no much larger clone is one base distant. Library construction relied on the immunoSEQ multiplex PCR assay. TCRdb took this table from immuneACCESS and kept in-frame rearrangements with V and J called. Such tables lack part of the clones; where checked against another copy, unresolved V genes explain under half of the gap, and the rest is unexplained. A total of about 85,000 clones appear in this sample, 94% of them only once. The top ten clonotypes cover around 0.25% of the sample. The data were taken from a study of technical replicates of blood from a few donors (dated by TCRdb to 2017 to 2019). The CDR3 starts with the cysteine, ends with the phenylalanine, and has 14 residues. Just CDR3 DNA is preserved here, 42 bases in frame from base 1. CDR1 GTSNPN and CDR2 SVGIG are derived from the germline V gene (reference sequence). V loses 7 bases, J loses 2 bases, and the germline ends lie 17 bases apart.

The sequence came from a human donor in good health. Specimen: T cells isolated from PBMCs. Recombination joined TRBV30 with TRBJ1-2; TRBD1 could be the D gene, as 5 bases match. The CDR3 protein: CASHLGGNNYGYTF. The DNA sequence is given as TGTGCCTCACACCTCGGGGGGAACAACTATGGCTACACCTTC.